One sample yielded the 12 T cell receptor beta chains listed below, sequenced in a study of blood T cell repertoires in COVID-19. Some clones are missing from TCRdb's copy, which holds only in-frame ones; the method was immunoSEQ multiplex PCR. Among 250,000 to 300,000 clones listed, more than 85% were seen once. Sequencing was carried out using peripheral blood. These receptors originate from a man younger than 35 with active or convalescent COVID-19.

V gene TRBV4-3 combines with J gene TRBJ2-1; D not resolved. The V gene's germline CDR1 is LGHNA and CDR2 YSLEER. V was shortened by 0 bases and J by 3 bases, with 12 bases between the two germline ends. The CDR3 totals 16 residues. CDR3 in amino acids: CASSQELNFYYNEQFF. CDR3 nucleotides: TGCGCCAGCAGCCAAGAATTGAACTTCTACTACAATGAGCAGTTCTTC.

The rearrangement joins TRBV9 to TRBJ2-7; a possible D gene is TRBD1 (8 bases). V lost 4 bases, J lost 3 bases, and 14 bases lay in between. From germline, CDR1 is SGDLS and CDR2 YYNGEE. The length of the CDR3 is 14 residues. In DNA form, the CDR3 reads TGTGCCAGCAGCTACAGGGGGGGGAGCTACGAGCAGTACTTC. As protein: CASSYRGGSYEQYF.

To note about this clone: At one end, the junction sequence differs from germline, possibly due to a read error. V gene TRBV7-7 combines with J gene TRBJ2-1, with 11 bases identical to TRBD2. The CDR3 length is 14 residues. Germline-derived CDR1 and CDR2 are SSHAT and FNYEAQ (reference sequence). CDR3 residues: CASSSSRTSGEQFF. For the CDR3, the DNA is TGTGCTAGCAGCTCGAGCCGGACTAGCGGGGAGCAGTTCTTC. The full variable domain, in which reference TRBV7-7 and TRBJ2-1 provide the parts outside the CDR3, is GAGVSQSPRYKVTKRGQDVTLRCDPISSHATLYWYQQALGQGPEFLTYFNYEAQPDKSGLPSDRFSAERPEGSISTLTIQRTEQRDSAMYRCASSSSRTSGEQFFGPGTRLTVL.

This clone was recorded once. DNA of the CDR3: TGTGCCAGCAGCTCAGGACAGGAAAGGACCGGGGAGCTGTTTTTT. It codes for CASSSGQERTGELFF. The chain couples TRBV6-6 to TRBJ2-2; 7 bases agree with TRBD1. The CDR3 is 15 amino acids. With 6 bases clipped from V and 5 bases from J, the junction kept 9 bases outside the gene matches. Looked up from germline, CDR1 is MNHNY and CDR2 is SVGAGI (reference sequence).

The chain combines TRBV19 with TRBJ2-6; D unclear. Trimming stripped 4 bases from V and 2 bases from J, with 3 bases between. Per the germline V gene, CDR1 is LNHDA and CDR2 is SQIVND (reference sequence). This CDR3 region has 13 residues. CDR3 residues: CASSTAGANVLTF. CDR3 in DNA: TGTGCCAGTAGTACGGCTGGGGCCAACGTCCTGACTTTC.

The rearrangement uses TRBV27 and TRBJ2-1; tentatively, D is TRBD2 (5 bases). CDR3 size: 15 residues. CDR1 is MNHEY, CDR2 SMNVEV, per germline (reference sequence). V shed 2 bases and J shed 2 bases, with 10 bases lying between them. DNA of the CDR3: TGTGCCAGCAGTTTAGACCTCGGGGCCTACAATGAGCAGTTCTTC. Its translation is CASSLDLGAYNEQFF.

This clone was recorded once. The chain employs TRBV6-5 and TRBJ1-2, with D tentatively TRBD1 (5 bases). This CDR3 is built from 14 residues. Germline assignment: CDR1 MNHEY and CDR2 SVGAGI. V was shortened by 0 bases and J by 6 bases, with 11 bases between the two germline ends. Written as DNA, the CDR3 is TGTGCCAGCAGTTACTCACCAGGGATTGATGGCTACACCTTC. It encodes CASSYSPGIDGYTF.

J is TRBJ1-1 and V is TRBV7-3; the D is unclear. CDR1 is SGHTA, CDR2 FQGTGA, per germline. With 6 bases removed from V and 0 bases from J, the gap between germline ends came to 8 bases. CDR3 length: 13 residues. The CDR3 is CASRQQMNTEAFF. The CDR3 region has the DNA TGTGCCAGCAGACAGCAAATGAACACTGAAGCTTTCTTT.

This rearrangement joins TRBV4-1 to TRBJ2-2; D is unclear. Germline values: CDR1 MGHRA, CDR2 YSYEKL. The CDR3 contains 14 residues. Deletions cut 3 bases from V and 1 base from J, with 6 bases between. The CDR3 loop reads CASSQVGNTGELFF. In DNA, the CDR3 is TGCGCCAGCAGCCAGGTCGGGAACACCGGGGAGCTGTTTTTT.

The CDR3, as DNA: TGTGCCAGTAGGCCCGACAGGGTGATGAAGCCCCAGCATTTT. Encoded protein: CASRPDRVMKPQHF. The chain links TRBV19 to TRBJ1-5, with 7 bases identical to TRBD1. J gave up 8 bases and V 6 bases, and 10 bases lay outside the gene matches. The CDR3 loop spans 14 amino acids. The V gene's germline CDR1 is LNHDA and CDR2 SQIVND (reference sequence).

This chain connects TRBV6-5 to TRBJ2-7, with 7 bases identical to TRBD1. The CDR3 totals 14 residues. The trim removed 10 bases at V and 0 bases at J, leaving 9 bases unmatched. Germline CDR1 reads MNHEY; CDR2 reads SVGAGI. The CDR3 DNA reads TGTGCCACCTTCACCGGGACAGCCTCCTACGAGCAGTACTTC. It codes for CATFTGTASYEQYF.

The chain uses TRBV6-5 and TRBJ1-1; no clear D. Looked up from germline, CDR1 is MNHEY and CDR2 is SVGAGI. The V and J ends lost 2 bases and 4 bases respectively, with 14 bases between them. The CDR3 has 15 amino acids. The CDR3: CASSYQQAGGTEAFF. CDR3 DNA: TGTGCCAGCAGTTACCAACAAGCGGGTGGCACTGAAGCTTTCTTT.